This section outlines one T cell receptor (beta chain) sequence together with its context. The V end lost 4 bases, the J end lost 1 base, and 11 bases lay between the germline ends. Germline V CDR1 and CDR2: SGDLS, YYNGEE. This CDR3 region has 14 residues. This entry is derived from a study of cytomegalovirus exposure and HLA in healthy donors. Libraries were prepared by immunoSEQ multiplex PCR; TCRdb keeps only in-frame clonotypes and omits some of them. Counted here are 250,000 or so clones, roughly 89% occurring once; the ten biggest clones make up about 3%. What was sequenced was PBMCs. The J gene is TRBJ1-1, the V gene TRBV9, with D uncertain. This clonotype was sampled from a man aged 18 to 29 in good health and CMV-seronegative. The CDR3 loop is CASSPLSQNTEAFF. In DNA, the CDR3 is TGTGCCAGCAGCCCCCTCAGTCAGAACACTGAAGCTTTCTTT.